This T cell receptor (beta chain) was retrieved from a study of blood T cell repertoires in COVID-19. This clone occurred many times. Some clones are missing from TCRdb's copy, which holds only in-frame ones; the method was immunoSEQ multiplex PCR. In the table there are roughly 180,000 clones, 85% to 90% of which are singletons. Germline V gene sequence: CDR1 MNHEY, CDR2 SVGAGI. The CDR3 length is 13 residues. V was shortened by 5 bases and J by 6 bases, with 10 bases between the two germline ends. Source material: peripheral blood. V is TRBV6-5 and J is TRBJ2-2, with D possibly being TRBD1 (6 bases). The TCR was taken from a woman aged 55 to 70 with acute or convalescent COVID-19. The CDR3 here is CASSPRGPGELFF. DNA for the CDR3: TGTGCCAGCAGTCCCAGGGGTCCCGGGGAGCTGTTTTTT.